The sequence of this T cell receptor (beta chain) was determined in a study of patients and donors after allogeneic stem cell transplantation (TCRdb year 2020). This clonotype was seen a few times. Its antigen is still unknown. Base qualities are missing; no much larger clone stands one base away. The germline V gene specifies SGHTA as CDR1 and FQGNSA as CDR2. Inclusive of the bounding cysteine and phenylalanine, the CDR3 is 15 residues long. Only the CDR3 portion is preserved as DNA: 45 bases, with reading frame beginning at the first base. V is shortened by 3 bases, J by 4 bases, and the region joining them spans 12 bases. Library prep was done by RT-PCR. Sequencing took place on a NextSeq 550. TCRdb took the public reads, trimmed them with fastp at Q25, ran MiXCR for clone calling and kept in-frame beta chains. For every CDR3 protein sequence, its rows merge into one entry that carries the most common genes and DNA. Here the sample has approximately 160,000 distinct CDR3 sequences; 24% occur a single time. Roughly 25% of the sample comes from the top ten.

The clonotype was recovered from a human donor who was either an allogeneic HSCT recipient or a stem cell or donor lymphocyte infusion donor (not recorded which). It is not recorded whose cells these are; they may come from a transplant donor. The sequencing input was blood, either unsorted or a sorted T cell fraction (not recorded which). This sequence uses TRBV7-2 and TRBJ2-2, with a weak D call of TRBD2 (6 bases match). The nucleotide sequence reads TGTGCCAGCAGCTTTTGGCAGGGAGGCACCGGGGAGCTGTTTTTT. Its protein reads: CASSFWQGGTGELFF.